The clone carrying this T cell receptor beta chain occurred a few times. What it recognizes is unknown. This sample stems from a study of T cell repertoires in cytomegalovirus infection. Background on the study: Public TCR beta signatures marked donors with CMV infection and the matching HLA.

TCRdb re-called the reads with MiXCR, one entry per CDR3 protein. The table shows a few hundred thousand distinct CDR3 sequences, with around 25% occurring only once. General study results and limits: Ex vivo, HLA-C-restricted CMV-specific TCR beta clonotypes prevailed over the rest of the response.

Germline V gene data show CDR1 as MNHNS and CDR2 as SASEGT. The CDR3 totals 11 residues. V lost 8 bases to trimming and J lost 4 bases, with 9 bases between them. The origin of this receptor is a human donor in good health (CMV status not recorded). Some clones in this sample may be carry-over from other donors' samples. The sequences come from cultured PBMCs, collected from culture after CMV antigen stimulation. The J gene is TRBJ2-7, the V gene TRBV6-1, with D tentatively TRBD2 (5 bases). In DNA form, the CDR3 reads TGTGCCAGCCTCGGACTTTACGAGCAGTACTTC. Protein: CASLGLYEQYF.